The 21 T cell receptor beta chains listed next were all sequenced from one sample in a study of T cells in Graves' hyperthyroidism and ophthalmopathy. Amplification targeted TCR beta CDR3 regions from RNA transcripts. The HTBI set primed first-round TCR CDR3 RT-PCR. TCRdb ran MiXCR on the multiplex PCR reads and lists one entry per CDR3 protein. The repertoire holds about 400,000 distinct CDR3 sequences, with approximately 25% as singletons. The sample taken for sequencing was blood. The receptors derive from a man aged 45 to 65 with Graves' hyperthyroidism.

This clonotype turned up a few times. J is TRBJ2-2 and V is TRBV7-2; 14 positions match TRBD2. J gave up 7 bases and V 5 bases, and 3 bases lay outside the gene matches. This CDR3 region has 15 residues. The germline gives CDR1 SGHTA, CDR2 FQGNSA. The CDR3: CASSLGTSGSGELFF. DNA of the CDR3: TGTGCCAGCAGCCTCGGGACTAGCGGGAGCGGGGAGCTGTTTTTT.

This clonotype was observed many times. This chain connects TRBV6-1 to TRBJ2-7; tentatively, D is TRBD2 (7 bases). V was pared by 3 bases and J by 2 bases, with 17 bases between. The germline V gene encodes CDR1 MNHNS and CDR2 SASEGT. The CDR3 has 16 residues. The CDR3 nucleotides read TGTGCCAGCAGTGATCTGGGGGGGGGCTCCACCTACGAGCAGTACTTC. Its translation: CASSDLGGGSTYEQYF.

In this sample, this clonotype turned up many times. V is TRBV7-9 and J is TRBJ2-7; 7 positions match TRBD1. Looked up from germline, CDR1 is SEHNR and CDR2 is FQNEAQ (reference sequence). CDR3 length equals 14 residues. Trimming removed 4 bases from V and 3 bases from J; junction bases left unmatched: 6. CDR3 region: CASSSDRAVYEQYF. The CDR3 region has the DNA TGTGCCAGCAGCTCAGACAGGGCGGTCTACGAGCAGTACTTC. Full variable domain (outside the CDR3, taken from reference TRBV7-9 and TRBJ2-7): DTGVSQNPRHKITKRGQNVTFRCDPISEHNRLYWYRQTLGQGPEFLTYFQNEAQLEKSRLLSDRFSAERPKGSFSTLEIQRTEQGDSAMYLCASSSDRAVYEQYFGPGTRLTVT.

The J gene is TRBJ1-4, the V gene TRBV2; no clear D. CDR1 is SNHLY and CDR2 is FYNNEI in the germline V gene. The germline V and J ends were trimmed by 0 bases and 4 bases, with 0 bases remaining between them. CDR3 length: 12 residues. Here the CDR3 reads CASSEANEKLFF. The CDR3 region has the DNA TGTGCCAGCAGTGAAGCTAATGAAAAACTGTTTTTT.

This clonotype was seen more than once but under ten times. The chain employs TRBV6-1 and TRBJ1-6; TRBD1 matches at 9 bases. CDR3 size: 14 residues. The ends lost 6 bases at V and 13 bases at J; junction bases unmatched: 10. CDR1 and CDR2 (germline): MNHNS, SASEGT. CDR3 in DNA: TGTGCCAGCAGCCGCCGGGACAGGGATTTCCCCCTCCACTTT. It specifies CASSRRDRDFPLHF.

The V call is TRBV6-1, the J call TRBJ2-7; perhaps D is TRBD1 or TRBD2 (6 bases each). V shed 8 bases and J shed 9 bases, with 11 bases lying between them. The germline V gene has CDR1 MNHNS and CDR2 SASEGT. This CDR3 contains 10 residues. The CDR3 nucleotides read TGTGCCAGCGGAGGGGGAGGGCAGTACTTC. Its translation: CASGGGGQYF.

As regards this clonotype: It may be a read error: a sequence one base away is much more abundant. The rearrangement links TRBV27 to TRBJ2-7; D is ambiguous. Germline V CDR1 and CDR2: MNHEY, SMNVEV (reference sequence). The CDR3 spans 13 residues. V was clipped by 5 bases and J by 5 bases, with 13 bases between them. The CDR3 region is CASSTRLRDEQYF. DNA for the CDR3: TGTGCCAGCAGTACCCGTCTTCGGGACGAGCAGTACTTC.

Details on this clonotype: An end of the junction does not agree with germline; a read error may underlie this. The rearrangement joins TRBV19 to TRBJ2-4; no definite D call. Per the germline V gene, CDR1 is LNHDA and CDR2 is SQIVND (reference sequence). CDR3 length: 15 amino acids. CDR3 in DNA: TGTGCCAGTAGTTCGGACGGGTCAGCCAAAAACGTTCAGTACTTC. Residues: CASSSDGSAKNVQYF.

The chain carries TRBV9 and TRBJ2-2; 15 bases align to TRBD2. J was trimmed by 4 bases and V by 2 bases; bases with no gene match: 6. The CDR3 covers 18 residues. The germline CDR1 and CDR2 sequences are SGDLS and YYNGEE. The CDR3 bases are TGTGCCAGCAGCGTTCAGGGACTAGCGGGAGGCTCCACCGGGGAGCTGTTTTTT. This codes for CASSVQGLAGGSTGELFF. Looking up the rest from reference TRBV9 and TRBJ2-2 gives the full variable domain: DSGVTQTPKHLITATGQRVTLRCSPRSGDLSVYWYQQSLDQGLQFLIQYYNGEERAKGNILERFSAQQFPDLHSELNLSSLELGDSALYFCASSVQGLAGGSTGELFFGEGSRLTVL.

V gene TRBV12-3 or TRBV12-4 combines with J gene TRBJ1-2; no definite D call. The CDR3 length is 12 residues. V was shortened by 2 bases and J by 7 bases, with 8 bases between the two germline ends. The CDR3 nucleotides read TGTGCCAGCAGTTTAACAGACTGTGGCTACACCTTC. Translated, it gives CASSLTDCGYTF.

This clonotype was picked up a small number of times. V is TRBV6-1 and J is TRBJ1-5, with D possibly matching TRBD1 (5 bases). V lost 6 bases, J lost 4 bases, and 7 bases lay in between. CDR3 length: 12 amino acids. Germline-derived CDR1 and CDR2 are MNHNS and SASEGT. CDR3 sequence reads: CASRDTNQPQHF. The CDR3 nucleotides read TGTGCCAGCAGGGACACAAATCAGCCCCAGCATTTT.

This clonotype was seen only a few times. The chain carries TRBV11-2 and TRBJ2-1, with 8 bases identical to TRBD2. Germline values: CDR1 SGHAT, CDR2 FQNNGV. This CDR3 comprises 14 residues. V was pared by 6 bases and J by 8 bases, with 9 bases of the junction left unmatched. In DNA, the CDR3 is TGTGCCAGCAGATTCCCGGGACTAGTCCATGAGCAGTTCTTC. It codes for CASRFPGLVHEQFF.

There are a few counts of this clonotype. The gene calls are TRBV28 and TRBJ2-5; D gene unclear. Trimming took off 6 bases at V and 3 bases at J, with 11 bases between the two ends. Germline V CDR1 and CDR2: MDHEN, SYDVKM. This CDR3 contains 13 residues. The chain's CDR3 is CASSTGWKETQYF. CDR3 bases: TGTGCCAGCAGCACCGGCTGGAAAGAGACCCAGTACTTC.

This clonotype was recorded at least ten times. The chain is built from TRBV28 and TRBJ2-7; no definite D call. The length of the CDR3 is 13 residues. Trimming pared 7 bases from V and 1 base from J, leaving 11 bases between. Germline lookup yields CDR1 MDHEN and CDR2 SYDVKM. As DNA, the CDR3 is TGTGCCAGCAACATAGGGCAATCCTACGAGCAGTACTTC. It translates to CASNIGQSYEQYF.

The table lists this clonotype with many counts. V and J are TRBV28 and TRBJ2-7; D may be TRBD1 (6 bases). V lost 4 bases to trimming and J lost 2 bases, with 12 bases between them. The CDR3 length is 14 residues. Germline loops: CDR1 MDHEN, CDR2 SYDVKM. The CDR3 coding sequence is TGTGCCAGCAGTTCCAGGGGTCCGACCTACGAGCAGTACTTC. It translates to CASSSRGPTYEQYF.

This clonotype was observed a handful of times. The chain recombines TRBV6-1 with TRBJ1-5; 11 nucleotides line up with TRBD1. The germline V gene has CDR1 MNHNS and CDR2 SASEGT. The CDR3 covers 14 residues. Trimming took 10 bases from V and 1 from J; bases not matched to a gene: 3. The CDR3 bases are TGTGCCAACGGACAGGGGGCGAGCAATCAGCCCCAGCATTTT. It yields the protein CANGQGASNQPQHF.

This clonotype was counted many times. The V gene is TRBV12-3 or TRBV12-4, the J gene TRBJ1-1, with D possibly matching TRBD1 (5 bases). The ends were cut back, 3 bases at V and 8 bases at J, with 7 bases in the middle. The length of the CDR3 is 11 residues. The CDR3 region is CASSFWTEAFF. In DNA, the CDR3 is TGTGCCAGCAGTTTTTGGACAGAAGCTTTCTTT.

This clonotype was detected only a few times. This chain joins TRBV5-1 and TRBJ1-2; TRBD1 matches at 7 bases. Trimming at V came to 4 bases and at J to 2 bases, leaving 2 bases not matched to a gene. The germline V gene encodes CDR1 SGHRS and CDR2 YFSETQ. The CDR3 runs to 13 residues. The CDR3: CASSKTGNYGYTF. The DNA for the CDR3 is TGCGCCAGCAGCAAGACAGGGAACTATGGCTACACCTTC.

The genes are TRBV6-1 and TRBJ1-2, with D unclear. The CDR3 contains 14 residues. Germline assignment: CDR1 MNHNS and CDR2 SASEGT. V was trimmed by 3 bases and J by 0 bases, leaving 8 bases between them. The CDR3 sequence is CASSDFGTNYGYTF. Written as DNA, the CDR3 is TGTGCCAGCAGTGATTTTGGGACTAACTATGGCTACACCTTC.

This rearrangement joins TRBV5-6 to TRBJ2-1; D is ambiguous. Deletions cut 4 bases from V and 0 bases from J, with 11 bases between. The germline V gene encodes CDR1 SGHDT and CDR2 YYEEEE. The CDR3 runs 15 residues. The CDR3 coding sequence is TGTGCCAGCAGCACCGACGGAAGCTCCTACAATGAGCAGTTCTTC. Translation: CASSTDGSSYNEQFF. The variable domain in full, with the rest retrieved from reference TRBV5-6 and TRBJ2-1, is DAGVTQSPTHLIKTRGQQVTLRCSPKSGHDTVSWYQQALGQGPQFIFQYYEEEERQRGNFPDRFSGHQFPNYSSELNVNALLLGDSALYLCASSTDGSSYNEQFFGPGTRLTVL.

This CDR3 reads CASRLSGANVLTF. DNA for the CDR3: TGTGCCAGCAGACTCTCTGGGGCCAACGTCCTGACTTTC. The genes are TRBV28 and TRBJ2-6; D gene unclear. The CDR3 covers 13 residues. Per germline, CDR1 MDHEN and CDR2 SYDVKM. The V gene lost 6 bases and the J gene lost 0 bases, with 3 bases spanning the gap.